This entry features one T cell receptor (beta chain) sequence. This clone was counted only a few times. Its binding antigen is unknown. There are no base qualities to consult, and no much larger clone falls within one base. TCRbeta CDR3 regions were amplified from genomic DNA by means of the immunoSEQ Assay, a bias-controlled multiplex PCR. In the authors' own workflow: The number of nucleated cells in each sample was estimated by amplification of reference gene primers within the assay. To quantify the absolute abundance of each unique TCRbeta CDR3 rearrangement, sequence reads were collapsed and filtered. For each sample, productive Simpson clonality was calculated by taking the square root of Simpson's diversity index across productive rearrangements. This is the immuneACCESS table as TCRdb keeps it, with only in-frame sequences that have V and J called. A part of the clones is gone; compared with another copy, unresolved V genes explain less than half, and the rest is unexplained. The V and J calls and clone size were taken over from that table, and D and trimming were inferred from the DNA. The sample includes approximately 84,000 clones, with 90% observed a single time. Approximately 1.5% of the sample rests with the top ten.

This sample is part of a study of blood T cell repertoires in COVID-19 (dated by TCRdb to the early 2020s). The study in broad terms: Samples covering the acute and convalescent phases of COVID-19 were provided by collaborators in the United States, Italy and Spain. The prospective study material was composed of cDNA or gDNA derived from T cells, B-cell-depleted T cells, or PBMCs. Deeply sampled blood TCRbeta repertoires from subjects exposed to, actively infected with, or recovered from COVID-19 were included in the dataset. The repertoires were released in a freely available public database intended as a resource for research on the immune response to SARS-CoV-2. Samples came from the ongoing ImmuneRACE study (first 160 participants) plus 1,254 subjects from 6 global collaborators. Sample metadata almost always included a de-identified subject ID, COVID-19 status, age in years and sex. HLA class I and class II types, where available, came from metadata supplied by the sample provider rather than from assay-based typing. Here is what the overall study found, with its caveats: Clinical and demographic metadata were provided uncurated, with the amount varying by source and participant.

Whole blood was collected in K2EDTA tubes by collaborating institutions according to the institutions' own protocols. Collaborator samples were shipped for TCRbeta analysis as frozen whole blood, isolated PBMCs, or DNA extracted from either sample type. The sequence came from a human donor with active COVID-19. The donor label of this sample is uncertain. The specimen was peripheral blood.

The CDR3 corresponds to CASSGQGDTDTQYF. The nucleotides are TGTGCCAGCAGTGGACAGGGAGACACAGATACGCAGTATTTT. Here the chain combines TRBV6-4 and TRBJ2-3; TRBD1 aligns with 7 central bases. Taken from the germline V gene, the CDR1 and CDR2 loops are MRHNA and SNTAGT. The CDR3 has 14 amino acids, counting the end cysteine and phenylalanine. The kept DNA is CDR3 alone, 42 bases in frame from the first base. Here V drops 4 bases and J drops 2 bases, and the junction holds 3 bases not matched to any gene.